This T cell receptor (beta chain) was found in a study of blood T cell repertoires in COVID-19. In the study overall: Sample material is recorded as cDNA or gDNA derived from T cells, B-cell-depleted T cells, or PBMCs.

Germline CDR1 reads SNHLY; CDR2 reads FYNNEI. The CDR3 has 10 residues. The germline V and J ends were trimmed by 6 bases and 3 bases, with 3 bases remaining between them. Participants came from about two dozen US areas, aged roughly 18 to 90 years. Symptom resolution, clearance, or two negative PCRs marked the recovered donors of Cohort 3. The protocol was immunoSEQ multiplex PCR, while the TCRdb copy is restricted to in-frame clones and leaves out a portion. The data contain approximately 290,000 clones, roughly 90% of them singletons. This clone was counted once. This TCR was recovered from a woman aged 25 to 39 who had recovered from COVID-19. The material sequenced was PBMCs or T cells enriched from blood (not recorded which). This rearrangement joins TRBV2 to TRBJ2-7, with D unclear. CDR3 coding DNA: TGTGCCAGCAGGTACTACGAGCAGTACTTC. Residues: CASRYYEQYF.